The next 30 T cell receptor beta chains were all read from a single sample in a study of blood T cell repertoires in COVID-19. Clones were sequenced by immunoSEQ multiplex PCR, and TCRdb holds only the in-frame ones, with some missing. The data hold about 210,000 clones, with 82% observed a single time. Sequenced material: peripheral blood. Every receptor here comes from a woman aged 65 to 85 with COVID-19, enrolled during active disease.

The gene calls are TRBV7-9 and TRBJ2-2; TRBD2 is a possible D gene (5 bases). There are 13 residues in the CDR3. Germline V gene lookup returns CDR1 SEHNR and CDR2 FQNEAQ (reference sequence). Trimming stripped 2 bases from V and 7 bases from J, with 8 bases between. The DNA of the CDR3 is TGTGCCAGCAGCTTATCCGGGAACGGGGAGCTGTTTTTT. This sequence encodes CASSLSGNGELFF.

This chain uses TRBV5-1 with TRBJ2-1, with 10 bases aligning to TRBD2. The CDR3 is 15 amino acids. The germline V gene has CDR1 SGHRS and CDR2 YFSETQ. V shed 3 bases, J shed 6 bases, and the junction held 6 bases outside the gene matches. CDR3 bases: TGCGCCAGCAGCTGGAGCGGGAGGGGTTTCAATGAGCAGTTCTTC. Translation gives CASSWSGRGFNEQFF.

The V gene is TRBV28, the J gene TRBJ2-7; 9 bases line up with TRBD1. Germline values: CDR1 MDHEN, CDR2 SYDVKM. J lost 6 bases, V lost 1 base, and 1 base had no gene match. The CDR3 has 13 amino acids. In DNA form, the CDR3 reads TGTGCCAGCAGTTTATCGACAGGGGGCGAGCAGTACTTC. Its translation is CASSLSTGGEQYF.

This clone appeared a single time. V is TRBV19 and J is TRBJ2-1; D may be TRBD1 (5 bases). Germline V gene data show CDR1 as LNHDA and CDR2 as SQIVND (reference sequence). Trimming left V 6 bases short and J 1 base short, with 19 bases between. The CDR3 is made up of 17 amino acids. The CDR3 nucleotides read TGTGCCAGTAGGACAAGGGTGGGTAGGGGTTCCTACAATGAGCAGTTCTTC. Amino acids: CASRTRVGRGSYNEQFF.

The V call is TRBV3-1 (or the pseudogene TRBV3-2), the J call TRBJ2-5, with TRBD1 matching over 10 bases. This CDR3 contains 14 residues. Germline V gives CDR1 LGHDT, CDR2 YNNKEL (reference sequence). The J segment lost 6 bases and the V segment lost 4 bases, leaving 5 bases of the junction unmatched. In DNA, the CDR3 is TGTGCCAGCAGCCCCGGGACAGGGGTAAAGACCCAGTACTTC. Residues: CASSPGTGVKTQYF.

The V call is TRBV7-2, the J call TRBJ1-1, with 7 bases aligning to TRBD1. Germline V gives CDR1 SGHTA, CDR2 FQGNSA. The CDR3 spans 13 residues. Losses at the gene ends were 5 bases for V and 7 bases for J; bases not matched to a gene: 7. The CDR3 nucleotides are TGTGCCAGCAGCGGGCCAGGGGGAGTTGAAGCTTTCTTT. This gives the protein CASSGPGGVEAFF.

This clone was seen only a few times. The V and J genes are TRBV7-9 and TRBJ2-3; 8 nucleotides align to TRBD2. The CDR3 is 17 amino acids. The germline CDR1 and CDR2 sequences are SEHNR and FQNEAQ (reference sequence). The trim removed 3 bases at V and 0 bases at J, leaving 8 bases unmatched. CDR3 residues: CASSFLSGMTSTDTQYF. The CDR3 bases are TGTGCCAGCAGCTTCCTTAGCGGGATGACTAGCACAGATACGCAGTATTTT.

This CDR3 is CAISPSLAGHNEQFF. CDR3 nucleotides: TGTGCCATCTCCCCGTCGCTAGCTGGCCACAATGAGCAGTTCTTC. The V call is TRBV6-5, the J call TRBJ2-1; weak D call: TRBD2 (5 bases). Per the germline V gene, CDR1 is MNHEY and CDR2 is SVGAGI. Trimming cost V 10 bases and J 5 bases, with 21 bases left between them. The CDR3 length is 15 residues.

The V and J genes are TRBV27 and TRBJ1-2, with 9 bases aligning to TRBD1. The CDR3 runs 17 residues. CDR1 MNHEY and CDR2 SMNVEV come from the germline V gene (reference sequence). With 5 bases clipped from V and 4 bases from J, the junction kept 14 bases outside the gene matches. The CDR3 DNA sequence: TGTGCCAGCAGTACATACCTACAGGGGGCGGGAGGCTATGGCTACACCTTC. It codes for CASSTYLQGAGGYGYTF.

V usage is TRBV28 and J usage is TRBJ1-1; no reliable D call. Trimming took 10 bases from V and 3 from J, leaving 18 bases between them. Germline V CDR1 and CDR2: MDHEN, SYDVKM. The CDR3 extends over 14 amino acids. The CDR3 DNA sequence: TGTGCCATCTCAGACGAGCAGGAATACACTGAAGCTTTCTTT. Amino acid sequence: CAISDEQEYTEAFF.

V is TRBV5-1 and J is TRBJ1-4, with 7 bases fitting TRBD1. Germline assignment: CDR1 SGHRS and CDR2 YFSETQ. The CDR3 runs 15 residues. J gave up 6 bases and V 0 bases, and 5 bases lay outside the gene matches. CDR3 nucleotides: TGCGCCAGCAGCTTGGAGGCAGGGGGTTATGAAAAACTGTTTTTT. It specifies CASSLEAGGYEKLFF.

The V call is TRBV7-9, the J call TRBJ1-6, with D perhaps TRBD1 (6 bases). The CDR3 totals 17 residues. CDR1 and CDR2 (germline): SEHNR, FQNEAQ (reference sequence). V shed 8 bases and J shed 9 bases, with 26 bases lying between them. CDR3 DNA: TGTGCCAGCGTCGCTAGGGGGAAAGGGACCGACAGTTCACCCCTCCACTTT. The encoded protein is CASVARGKGTDSSPLHF.

The chain combines TRBV5-4 with TRBJ1-5; D is ambiguous. The CDR3 sequence is 15 residues long. Germline CDR1 SGHNT, CDR2 YYREEE (reference sequence). With 0 bases removed from V and 5 bases from J, the gap between germline ends came to 12 bases. The CDR3 loop is CASSLGLAGDQPQHF. The CDR3 bases are TGTGCCAGCAGCTTGGGTCTGGCAGGTGATCAGCCCCAGCATTTT.

This clone has a single count. V gene TRBV7-6 combines with J gene TRBJ1-3; perhaps TRBD1 as D (6 bases). In germline, CDR1 is SGHVS, CDR2 FNYEAQ. Between the trimmed V and J ends, which lost 0 bases and 2 bases, there was a span of 11 bases. The CDR3 is 16 amino acids. In nucleotides, the CDR3 is TGTGCCAGCAGCTTAGCCCAAGGGGGGGCTGGAAACACCATATATTTT. It is translated as CASSLAQGGAGNTIYF.

The V and J genes are TRBV7-8 and TRBJ1-3; D is uncertain. V was pared by 5 bases and J by 0 bases, with 11 bases between. The CDR3 is 15 residues long. CDR1 and CDR2 from the germline V gene are SGHVS and FQNEAQ. The CDR3 here is CASSLTFSSGNTIYF. CDR3 bases: TGTGCCAGCAGCCTGACTTTTAGCTCTGGAAACACCATATATTTT.

This chain links TRBV4-3 with TRBJ1-2; D possibly corresponds to TRBD1 (6 bases). In germline, CDR1 is LGHNA, CDR2 YSLEER. This CDR3 region has 15 residues. Trimming took off 0 bases at V and 3 bases at J, with 11 bases between the two ends. CDR3 sequence reads: CASSQEDRTYYGYTF. CDR3 sequence (DNA): TGCGCCAGCAGCCAAGAGGACAGAACGTACTATGGCTACACCTTC.

The CDR3 sequence is CAWRNGGSYNEQFF. In DNA, the CDR3 is TGTGCCTGGAGAAACGGCGGATCCTACAATGAGCAGTTCTTC. J is TRBJ2-1 and V is TRBV30; no firm D call. Germline CDR1 is GTSNPN and CDR2 is SVGIG (reference sequence). There are 14 residues in the CDR3. V shed 3 bases and J shed 1 base, with 10 bases lying between them.

The chain employs TRBV30 and TRBJ2-1; D uncertain. The V gene lost 6 bases and the J gene lost 7 bases, with 13 bases spanning the gap. Germline lookup yields CDR1 GTSNPN and CDR2 SVGIG (reference sequence). The CDR3 runs 12 residues. The CDR3 protein is CACGVRKNEQFF. CDR3 sequence (DNA): TGTGCCTGCGGCGTCAGGAAAAATGAGCAGTTCTTC.

This chain joins TRBV28 and TRBJ1-2, with no clear D. Germline loops: CDR1 MDHEN, CDR2 SYDVKM. Trimming pared 4 bases from V and 5 bases from J, leaving 8 bases between. The CDR3 contains 12 residues. CDR3 DNA: TGTGCCAGCAGTTCGGGGAGGTATGGCTACACCTTC. Translation: CASSSGRYGYTF.

This chain joins TRBV20-1 and TRBJ1-2; D is possibly TRBD1 (5 bases). The V and J ends lost 5 bases and 7 bases respectively, with 11 bases between them. CDR3 length: 11 residues. Germline CDR1 reads DFQATT; CDR2 reads SNEGSKA (reference sequence). DNA of the CDR3: TGCAGTGCTGGGCAGGGCCCTGGCTACACCTTC. Its protein is CSAGQGPGYTF.

The V gene is TRBV9, the J gene TRBJ2-7, with 11 bases aligning to TRBD1. With V trimmed by 2 bases and J by 5 bases, 6 bases remained unmatched. The CDR3 is made up of 15 amino acids. CDR1 SGDLS and CDR2 YYNGEE come from the germline V gene. The CDR3 nucleotides read TGTGCCAGCAGCGTTACAGGGACAGGGGGAGACGAGCAGTACTTC. Translation gives CASSVTGTGGDEQYF.

The chain combines TRBV6-2 or TRBV6-3 with TRBJ1-1; a weak D match, TRBD1 (6 bases). V was pared by 2 bases and J by 3 bases, with 16 bases between. Germline loops: CDR1 MNHEY, CDR2 SVGEGT. CDR3 length equals 16 residues. The CDR3 DNA sequence: TGTGCCAGCAGTTACCGACTGACAGGAGGTGACACTGAAGCTTTCTTT. Its protein product is CASSYRLTGGDTEAFF.

The chain uses TRBV3-1 (or the pseudogene TRBV3-2) and TRBJ1-2; D perhaps matches TRBD1 (6 bases). Germline CDR1 and CDR2: LGHDT and YNNKEL (reference sequence). The CDR3 is 11 residues long. The V gene lost 5 bases and the J gene lost 8 bases, with 9 bases spanning the gap. CDR3 sequence reads: CASSRQEGYTF. The CDR3, as DNA: TGTGCCAGCAGCAGACAGGAAGGCTACACCTTC.

This clone was seen a few times. This chain's CDR3 is CASSPGLAGGGTQYF. Here the CDR3 DNA reads TGTGCCAGCAGTCCGGGACTAGCGGGAGGGGGTACGCAGTATTTT. The V call is TRBV2, the J call TRBJ2-3; 16 positions match TRBD2. After removal of 5 bases from V and 8 bases from J, the junction contained 4 bases not matched to a gene. The CDR3 runs 15 residues. The V gene's germline CDR1 is SNHLY and CDR2 FYNNEI.

This rearrangement joins TRBV7-2 to TRBJ2-5; D is perhaps TRBD1 (5 bases). Trimming left V 1 base short and J 5 bases short, with 14 bases between. This CDR3 spans 15 amino acids. Germline V CDR1 and CDR2: SGHTA, FQGNSA. The CDR3 protein is CASSLGSRGAETQYF. In DNA form, the CDR3 reads TGTGCCAGCAGCTTAGGTTCAAGGGGCGCGGAGACCCAGTACTTC.

The chain has TRBV2 and TRBJ2-1, with 8 bases lining up with TRBD2. The germline V gene encodes CDR1 SNHLY and CDR2 FYNNEI. The CDR3 has 16 residues. Trimming at V came to 0 bases and at J to 6 bases, leaving 7 bases not matched to a gene. CDR3 DNA sequence: TGTGCCAGCAGTGAAGCCTGGACTAGCCATGGCAATGAGCAGTTCTTC. Protein: CASSEAWTSHGNEQFF.

The V call is TRBV28, the J call TRBJ2-3; 8 nucleotides align to TRBD1. The CDR3 spans 16 residues. CDR1 is MDHEN, CDR2 SYDVKM, per germline. With V trimmed by 7 bases and J by 1 base, 10 bases remained unmatched. The CDR3 loop reads CASNEQGAPGTDTQYF. The DNA of the CDR3 is TGTGCCAGCAACGAGCAGGGGGCGCCGGGCACAGATACGCAGTATTTT. Looking up the rest from reference TRBV28 and TRBJ2-3 gives the full variable domain: DVKVTQSSRYLVKRTGEKVFLECVQDMDHENMFWYRQDPGLGLRLIYFSYDVKMKEKGDIPEGYSVSREKKERFSLILESASTNQTSMYLCASNEQGAPGTDTQYFGPGTRLTVL.

The chain couples TRBV9 to TRBJ2-7; unclear D gene. Germline CDR1 reads SGDLS; CDR2 reads YYNGEE. The CDR3 runs to 18 residues. The V gene lost 5 bases and the J gene lost 2 bases, with 26 bases spanning the gap. CDR3 sequence: CASREIPVGRAGTYEQYF. The DNA of the CDR3 is TGTGCCAGCAGGGAAATCCCTGTCGGTCGCGCAGGCACCTACGAGCAGTACTTC.

The chain recombines TRBV5-6 with TRBJ2-5; 7 bases map to TRBD1. The CDR3 covers 13 residues. The germline V gene has CDR1 SGHDT and CDR2 YYEEEE. Trimming removed 4 bases from V and 4 bases from J; junction bases left unmatched: 4. This CDR3 reads CASSMTGTETQYF. For the CDR3, the DNA is TGTGCCAGCAGCATGACAGGGACAGAGACCCAGTACTTC.

The chain has TRBV24-1 and TRBJ1-2, with 12 positions matching TRBD1. CDR3 length: 17 residues. V shed 2 bases, J shed 4 bases, and the junction held 7 bases outside the gene matches. Germline V gene data show CDR1 as KGHDR and CDR2 as SFDVKD. DNA for the CDR3: TGTGCCACCAGTGATTCCCCCGGGACAGGGGGCGTCTATGGCTACACCTTC. Protein: CATSDSPGTGGVYGYTF.